This T cell receptor (beta chain) was captured by sequencing in a study of T cell responses to AZD1222 COVID-19 vaccine. A word on this clone: Its antigen is as yet unknown.

Libraries were prepared by immunoSEQ multiplex PCR; TCRdb keeps only in-frame clonotypes and omits some of them. The sample carries about 100,000 clones, 80% to 90% recorded once. Whole-study findings and limits: Spike-specific TCR breadth and depth grew following two AZD1222 doses. Donors were chiefly white British, with a greater number of females, and clonal diversity was perhaps underestimated. Regions 160-218 and 743-854 held dominance among vaccine-associated CD4 TCRs, which spanned spike. The number of AZD1222 recipients seropositive at baseline was only five to seven.

Trimming at V came to 3 bases and at J to 7 bases, leaving 6 bases not matched to a gene. This CDR3 is 15 amino acids long. Germline-derived CDR1 and CDR2 are KGHDR and SFDVKD. Material: peripheral blood, obtained on day 0 of AZD1222 vaccination. The clonotype originates from an adult in good health. The chain carries TRBV24-1 and TRBJ1-4; 8 nucleotides align to TRBD1. The CDR3 DNA sequence: TGTGCCACCAGTGATCCCCAGGGGGCTGGTGAAAAACTGTTTTTT. Translating it yields CATSDPQGAGEKLFF.